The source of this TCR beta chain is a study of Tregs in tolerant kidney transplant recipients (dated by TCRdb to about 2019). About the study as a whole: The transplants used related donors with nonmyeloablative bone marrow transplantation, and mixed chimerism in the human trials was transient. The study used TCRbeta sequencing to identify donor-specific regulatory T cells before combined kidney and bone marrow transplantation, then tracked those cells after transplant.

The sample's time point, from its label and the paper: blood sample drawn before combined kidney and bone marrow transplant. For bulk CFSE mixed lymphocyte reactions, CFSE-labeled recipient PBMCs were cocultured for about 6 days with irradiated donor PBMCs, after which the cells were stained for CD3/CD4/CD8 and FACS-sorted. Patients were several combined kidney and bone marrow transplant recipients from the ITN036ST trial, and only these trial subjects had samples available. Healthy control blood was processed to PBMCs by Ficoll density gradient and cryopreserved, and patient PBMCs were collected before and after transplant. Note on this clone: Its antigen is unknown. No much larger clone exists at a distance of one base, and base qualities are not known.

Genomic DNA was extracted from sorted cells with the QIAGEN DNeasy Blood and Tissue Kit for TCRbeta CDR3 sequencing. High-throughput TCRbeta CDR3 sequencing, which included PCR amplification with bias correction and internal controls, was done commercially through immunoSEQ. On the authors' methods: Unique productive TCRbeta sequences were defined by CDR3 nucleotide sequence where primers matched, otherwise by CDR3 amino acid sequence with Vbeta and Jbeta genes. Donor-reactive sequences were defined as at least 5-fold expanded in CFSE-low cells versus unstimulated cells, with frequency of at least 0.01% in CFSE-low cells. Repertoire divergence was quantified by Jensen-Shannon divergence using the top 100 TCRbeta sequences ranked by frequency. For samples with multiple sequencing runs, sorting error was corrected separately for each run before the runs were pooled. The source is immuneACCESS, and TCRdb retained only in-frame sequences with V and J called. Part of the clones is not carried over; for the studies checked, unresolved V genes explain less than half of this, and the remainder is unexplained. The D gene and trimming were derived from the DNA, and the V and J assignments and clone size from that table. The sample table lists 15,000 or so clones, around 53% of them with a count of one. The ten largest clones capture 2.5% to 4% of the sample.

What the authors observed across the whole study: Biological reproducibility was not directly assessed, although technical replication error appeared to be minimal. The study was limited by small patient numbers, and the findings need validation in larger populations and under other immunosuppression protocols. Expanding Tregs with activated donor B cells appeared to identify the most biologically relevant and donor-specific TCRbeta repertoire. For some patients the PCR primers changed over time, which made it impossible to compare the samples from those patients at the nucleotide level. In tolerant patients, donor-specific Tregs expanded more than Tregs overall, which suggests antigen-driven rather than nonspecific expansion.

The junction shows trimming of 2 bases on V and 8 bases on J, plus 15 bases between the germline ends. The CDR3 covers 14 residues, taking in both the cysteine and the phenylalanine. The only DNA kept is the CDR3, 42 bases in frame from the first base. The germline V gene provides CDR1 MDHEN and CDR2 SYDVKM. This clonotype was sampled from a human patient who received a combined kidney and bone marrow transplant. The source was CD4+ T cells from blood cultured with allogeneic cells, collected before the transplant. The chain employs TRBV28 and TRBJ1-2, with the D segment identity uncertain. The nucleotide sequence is TGTGCCAGCAGTTTACGAAGCTTGAGAGGCGGCTACACCTTC. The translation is CASSLRSLRGGYTF.